This TCR beta chain was identified during a study of blood T cell repertoires in COVID-19. On the study more broadly: Sites in the United States, Italy and Spain provided acute and convalescent COVID-19 samples. PBMCs, B-cell-depleted T cells, or T cells provided the cDNA or gDNA that made up the material.

The V gene's germline CDR1 is LGHDT and CDR2 YNNKEL (reference sequence). With 1 base removed from V and 1 base from J, the gap between germline ends came to 10 bases. This CDR3 is 16 amino acids long. Source study methods: The assay estimated nucleated cells by amplifying reference gene primers. Sequencing used immunoSEQ multiplex PCR; TCRdb keeps in-frame clones, though not all of them. The V and J calls and the clone size are those of that table, but D and trimming were determined from the DNA. The table has tens of thousands of clones, roughly 88% seen once; the top ten hold 20% to 25%. The sequencing sample was made of peripheral blood. The gene calls are TRBV3-1 (or the pseudogene TRBV3-2) and TRBJ2-2; tentatively, D is TRBD1 (6 bases). The receptor comes from a woman at least 80 years old with acute or convalescent COVID-19. The CDR3 is CASSQVGQMNTGELFF. Here the CDR3 DNA reads TGTGCCAGCAGCCAAGTTGGACAGATGAACACCGGGGAGCTGTTTTTT.